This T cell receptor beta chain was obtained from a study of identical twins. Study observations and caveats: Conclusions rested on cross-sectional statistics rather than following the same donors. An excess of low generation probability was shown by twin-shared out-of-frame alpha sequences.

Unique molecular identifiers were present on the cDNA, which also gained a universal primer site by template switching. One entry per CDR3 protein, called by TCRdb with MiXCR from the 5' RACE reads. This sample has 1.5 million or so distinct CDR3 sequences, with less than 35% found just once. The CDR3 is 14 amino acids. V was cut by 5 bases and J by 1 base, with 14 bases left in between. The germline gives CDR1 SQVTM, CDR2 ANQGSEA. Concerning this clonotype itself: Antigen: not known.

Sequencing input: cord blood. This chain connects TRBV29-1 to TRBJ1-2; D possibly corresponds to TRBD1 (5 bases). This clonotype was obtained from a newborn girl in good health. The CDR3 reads CSVSRQGLNYGYTF. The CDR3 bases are TGCAGCGTTAGCCGTCAGGGCCTTAACTATGGCTACACCTTC. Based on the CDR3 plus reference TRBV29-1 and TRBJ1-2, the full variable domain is SAVISQKPSRDICQRGTSLTIQCQVDSQVTMMFWYRQQPGQSLTLIATANQGSEATYESGFVIDKFPISRPNLTFSTLTVSNMSPEDSSIYLCSVSRQGLNYGYTFGSGTRLTVV.